There are a few counts of the clone carrying this T cell receptor (beta chain). The antigen is unknown. The source of the sample is a study of CD8+CD57+ T cells in acquired aplastic anemia. Germline CDR1 SEHNR, CDR2 FQNEAQ (reference sequence). The CDR3 runs 11 residues. Unmatched junction bases numbered 3, after V lost 5 bases and J lost 9 bases. The study's findings and limits: Found in both controls and patients were twenty-nine CD8+ CDR3 sequences.

Genomic DNA templated the TCR beta VDJ and CDR3 profiling. In TCRdb, the reads were re-called with MiXCR into one record per CDR3 protein. Of around 42,000 distinct CDR3 sequences listed, 60% to 80% are singletons. In patients chosen for sequencing, flow cytometry had shown CD8+CD57+ cell expansion. What was sequenced was sorted CD4+, CD8+, or CD8+CD57+ T cells (not recorded which) from PBMCs. J is TRBJ2-7 and V is TRBV7-9, with 8 bases fitting TRBD1. This sequence originates from a human donor with aplastic anemia. The CDR3 reads CASSQDRGQYF. DNA of the CDR3: TGTGCCAGCAGCCAAGACAGGGGGCAGTACTTC.